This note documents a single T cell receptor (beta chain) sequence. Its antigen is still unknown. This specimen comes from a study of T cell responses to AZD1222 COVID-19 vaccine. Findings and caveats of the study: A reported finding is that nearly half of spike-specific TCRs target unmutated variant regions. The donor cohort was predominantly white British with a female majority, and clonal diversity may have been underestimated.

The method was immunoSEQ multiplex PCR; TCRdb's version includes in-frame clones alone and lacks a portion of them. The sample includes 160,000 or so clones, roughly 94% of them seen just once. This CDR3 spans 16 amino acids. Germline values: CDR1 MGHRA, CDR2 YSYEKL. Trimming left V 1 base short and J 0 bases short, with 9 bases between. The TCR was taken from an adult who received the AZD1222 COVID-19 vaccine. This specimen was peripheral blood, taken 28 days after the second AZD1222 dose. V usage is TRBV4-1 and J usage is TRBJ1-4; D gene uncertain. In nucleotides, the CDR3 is TGCGCCAGCAGCCAAGTTCCGACCCCAACTAATGAAAAACTGTTTTTT. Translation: CASSQVPTPTNEKLFF.